This T cell receptor (beta chain) was captured in a study of shared clonotypes between healthy human individuals. Regarding the study as a whole: Depth of sequencing was expected to influence donor clonotype sharing. Naive subsets generally had larger estimated richness than memory subsets. About 5% was the fraction of naive CD4 clonotypes found shared across several donors.

Germline values: CDR1 MNHEY, CDR2 SMNVEV (reference sequence). CDR3 length equals 14 residues. The trim removed 6 bases at V and 10 bases at J, leaving 10 bases unmatched. Sequencing was performed with immunoSEQ multiplex PCR; in TCRdb, only in-frame clones are kept and a portion is missing. Of about 610,000 clones in the sample, 90% to 97% were seen once. Naive CD8 isolation took CD45RO-negative cells positively selected for CCR7 and excluded terminally differentiated effector memory CD45RA+ cells. Healthy HIV-negative adults with no recent acute infections or vaccinations were recruited as donors. Notes on this clone: Antigen specificity is unknown.

Sequencing was carried out using naive CD8+ T cells sorted from blood. The sequence was collected from a woman in her 30s in good health. V usage is TRBV27 and J usage is TRBJ2-1, with TRBD2 identical over 9 bases. CDR3 sequence: CASSKGGLAGEQFF. The CDR3 DNA reads as TGTGCCAGCAGCAAGGGGGGACTAGCAGGAGAGCAGTTCTTC.